One sample yielded the 23 T cell receptor beta chains listed below, sequenced in a study of shared clonotypes between healthy human individuals (dated by TCRdb to between 2020 and 2021). Libraries were constructed by the immunoSEQ multiplex PCR assay. TCRdb took this table from immuneACCESS and kept in-frame rearrangements with V and J called. Such tables lack part of the clones; where checked against another copy, unresolved V genes explain under half of the gap, and the rest is unexplained. A total of approximately 510,000 clones appear in this sample, approximately 79% of them only once. The ten largest clones add up to 10% to 15% of the sample. Input material: PBMCs. These receptors all stem from a woman aged 40 to 55 in good health. Some clones in this sample may be carry-over from other donors' samples.

V and J are TRBV18 and TRBJ1-1; D gene uncertain. The CDR3 consists of 13 residues. Germline V CDR1 and CDR2: KGHSH, LQKENI. V was trimmed by 2 bases and J by 5 bases, leaving 9 bases between them. The CDR3 DNA is TGTGCCAGCTCACCAATCGGGGAGACTGAAGCTTTCTTT. This codes for CASSPIGETEAFF.

V is TRBV18 and J is TRBJ2-1; 12 nucleotides agree with TRBD2. CDR3 length: 17 residues. J was trimmed by 6 bases and V by 6 bases; bases with no gene match: 12. Germline V gene sequence: CDR1 KGHSH, CDR2 LQKENI. CDR3 residues: CASSGPTSGRTSNEQFF. The DNA of the CDR3 is TGTGCCAGCTCGGGTCCGACTAGCGGGAGAACGAGCAATGAGCAGTTCTTC.

This chain links TRBV6-5 with TRBJ2-3, with D maybe TRBD2 (6 bases). The CDR3 covers 14 residues. Germline lookup yields CDR1 MNHEY and CDR2 SVGAGI. V was trimmed by 7 bases and J by 4 bases, leaving 15 bases between them. For the CDR3, the DNA is TGTGCCAGCACCCTAGCGCTAGGGTCAGATACGCAGTATTTT. Amino acid sequence: CASTLALGSDTQYF.

The CDR3 DNA is TGTGCCATCAGGCACAAGACGAACACCGGGGAGCTGTTTTTT. Translating it yields CAIRHKTNTGELFF. This rearrangement joins TRBV10-3 to TRBJ2-2, with D uncertain. The ends were cut back, 6 bases at V and 0 bases at J, with 8 bases in the middle. The CDR3 extends over 14 amino acids. Germline CDR1 reads ENHRY; CDR2 reads SYGVKD.

This rearrangement joins TRBV19 to TRBJ2-5; the match to TRBD1 covers 8 bases. CDR1 and CDR2 from the germline V gene are LNHDA and SQIVND (reference sequence). The length of the CDR3 is 14 residues. J lost 8 bases, V lost 4 bases, and 9 bases had no gene match. As DNA, the CDR3 is TGTGCCAGTAGTACCACAGGGGGTTTGTACACCCAGTACTTC. Translated: CASSTTGGLYTQYF.

The V call is TRBV4-3, the J call TRBJ2-6; TRBD1 might be the D (5 bases). With 0 bases removed from V and 0 bases from J, the gap between germline ends came to 15 bases. This CDR3 has 19 residues. The germline CDR1 and CDR2 sequences are LGHNA and YSLEER. The CDR3 DNA is TGCGCCAGCAGCCAAGAACCCCAGGGTGGGGCCTCTGGGGCCAACGTCCTGACTTTC. Protein: CASSQEPQGGASGANVLTF.

The V and J genes are TRBV28 and TRBJ2-3, with D unclear. Germline V gene sequence: CDR1 MDHEN, CDR2 SYDVKM. The CDR3 totals 15 residues. Trimming pared 6 bases from V and 0 bases from J, leaving 13 bases between. CDR3 nucleotides: TGTGCCAGCAGGGGCAGTCATTCTAGCACAGATACGCAGTATTTT. It codes for CASRGSHSSTDTQYF.

CDR3 sequence (DNA): TGCGCCAGCCGGGGGGCGGGACCAGTCTACGAGCAGTACTTC. Translation gives CASRGAGPVYEQYF. The J gene is TRBJ2-7, the V gene TRBV5-1; weak D call: TRBD2 (7 bases). V gave up 7 bases and J gave up 3 bases, with 17 bases separating them. Germline V CDR1 and CDR2: SGHRS, YFSETQ. This CDR3 region has 14 residues. Based on the CDR3 plus reference TRBV5-1 and TRBJ2-7, the full variable domain is KAGVTQTPRYLIKTRGQQVTLSCSPISGHRSVSWYQQTPGQGLQFLFEYFSETQRNKGNFPGRFSGRQFSNSRSEMNVSTLELGDSALYLCASRGAGPVYEQYFGPGTRLTVT.

This clone was observed a single time. This chain connects TRBV15 to TRBJ1-5; TRBD1 is a possible D gene (5 bases). This CDR3 is 16 amino acids long. Germline V gives CDR1 LNHNV, CDR2 YYDKDF (reference sequence). With 2 bases removed from V and 1 base from J, the gap between germline ends came to 12 bases. The DNA of the CDR3 is TGTGCCACCAGCAGACGGACGGGGGACAGCAATCAGCCCCAGCATTTT. As protein: CATSRRTGDSNQPQHF.

V is TRBV18 and J is TRBJ2-7; unclear D gene. Per the germline V gene, CDR1 is KGHSH and CDR2 is LQKENI. With 2 bases removed from V and 5 bases from J, the gap between germline ends came to 7 bases. This CDR3 has 12 amino acids. Written as DNA, the CDR3 is TGTGCCAGCTCACCAAGTGCCCACGAGCAGTACTTC. Its protein product is CASSPSAHEQYF.

This sequence joins TRBV5-6 and TRBJ1-4, with D tentatively TRBD1 (5 bases). V dropped 1 base and J dropped 7 bases, with 11 bases sitting between them. The germline V gene encodes CDR1 SGHDT and CDR2 YYEEEE. The CDR3 is 14 amino acids. CDR3 bases: TGTGCCAGCAGCTTGCAGGGTGCAAGTGAAAAACTGTTTTTT. Translation: CASSLQGASEKLFF.

The chain is built from TRBV11-2 and TRBJ2-2; no reliable D call. Trimming left V 1 base short and J 3 bases short, with 9 bases between. The CDR3 covers 15 residues. Germline V gene sequence: CDR1 SGHAT, CDR2 FQNNGV. The CDR3 sequence: CASSLVGSYTGELFF. The CDR3 nucleotides read TGTGCCAGCAGCTTAGTGGGCTCCTACACCGGGGAGCTGTTTTTT.

This clone was counted a few times. The rearrangement uses TRBV4-1 and TRBJ2-1, with 10 bases fitting TRBD2. The V and J ends lost 1 base and 4 bases, in that order; junction bases with no gene match: 4. Germline V CDR1 and CDR2: MGHRA, YSYEKL. CDR3 length: 16 amino acids. This CDR3 reads CASSQGFSGRYNEQFF. The DNA of the CDR3 is TGCGCCAGCAGCCAAGGGTTTAGCGGGAGGTACAATGAGCAGTTCTTC.

The V call is TRBV5-1, the J call TRBJ2-1, with TRBD2 identical over 9 bases. Germline lookup yields CDR1 SGHRS and CDR2 YFSETQ. V lost 4 bases and J lost 10; bases outside the gene matches: 9. The CDR3 has 14 residues. CDR3: CASSRLAGAGEQFF. The CDR3 bases are TGCGCCAGCAGCCGCTTAGCGGGAGCCGGGGAGCAGTTCTTC.

This clone has a single count. V is TRBV10-3 and J is TRBJ2-1; 10 bases are shared with TRBD2. This CDR3 region has 16 residues. Trimming removed 2 bases from V and 2 bases from J; junction bases left unmatched: 3. Germline V gene lookup returns CDR1 ENHRY and CDR2 SYGVKD. In DNA form, the CDR3 reads TGTGCCATCAGTGAGGGAGCGGGAGGGACCTACAATGAGCAGTTCTTC. Translating it yields CAISEGAGGTYNEQFF.

This clone has just one count. The V gene is TRBV5-1, the J gene TRBJ2-3, with 13 positions matching TRBD2. With 4 bases clipped from V and 3 bases from J, the junction kept 5 bases outside the gene matches. CDR3 length: 16 residues. CDR1 is SGHRS, CDR2 YFSETQ, per germline. CDR3 in amino acids: CASSQSGLAGTDTQYF. The DNA of the CDR3 is TGCGCCAGCAGCCAATCGGGACTAGCGGGAACAGATACGCAGTATTTT.

This chain connects TRBV11-2 to TRBJ2-3; possibly TRBD2 for D (5 bases). Germline lookup yields CDR1 SGHAT and CDR2 FQNNGV. The CDR3 contains 17 residues. V gave up 0 bases and J gave up 0 bases, with 13 bases separating them. The CDR3 loop reads CASSLEATILSTDTQYF. The CDR3 coding sequence is TGTGCCAGCAGCTTAGAAGCGACTATACTTAGCACAGATACGCAGTATTTT.

This chain uses TRBV29-1 with TRBJ1-1; the D is unclear. CDR3 length: 13 amino acids. The V end was cut by 8 bases, the J end by 3 bases, with 16 bases between. Looked up from germline, CDR1 is SQVTM and CDR2 is ANQGSEA. This CDR3 reads CSHRVGRDTEAFF. CDR3 sequence (DNA): TGCAGCCATAGGGTAGGGAGGGACACTGAAGCTTTCTTT.

With regard to this clone: A read error likely explains this, since a far larger clone differs by one base. This chain connects TRBV6-5 to TRBJ2-7, with D maybe TRBD2 (5 bases). This CDR3 is 15 amino acids long. Germline V gives CDR1 MNHEY, CDR2 SVGAGI. Between the trimmed V and J ends, which lost 6 bases and 1 base, there was a span of 16 bases. The DNA for the CDR3 is TGTGCCAGCAGCGTCTCTACGGACTTATCCTACGAGCAGTACTTC. It encodes CASSVSTDLSYEQYF.

V gene TRBV11-2 combines with J gene TRBJ2-7, with D unclear. Germline V gene lookup returns CDR1 SGHAT and CDR2 FQNNGV. V was shortened by 6 bases and J by 3 bases, with 6 bases between the two germline ends. CDR3 length: 11 amino acids. DNA for the CDR3: TGTGCCAGCAGATCCAGCTACGAGCAGTACTTC. It codes for CASRSSYEQYF.

This clone was seen only once. The genes are TRBV9 and TRBJ1-3; tentative D call: TRBD1 (5 bases). The CDR3 is 16 amino acids. V shed 2 bases and J shed 3 bases, with 15 bases lying between them. The V gene's germline CDR1 is SGDLS and CDR2 YYNGEE. The CDR3 nucleotides are TGTGCCAGCAGCGTGAGAACGGGGGGTAGTGGAAACACCATATATTTT. This sequence encodes CASSVRTGGSGNTIYF.

This rearrangement joins TRBV7-2 to TRBJ1-1; a weak D match, TRBD1 (6 bases). Deletions cut 5 bases from V and 7 bases from J, with 20 bases between. Germline V CDR1 and CDR2: SGHTA, FQGNSA. There are 15 residues in the CDR3. The CDR3 sequence is CASSALWGAAYEAFF. Here the CDR3 DNA reads TGTGCCAGCAGCGCACTCTGGGGGGCCGCCTATGAAGCTTTCTTT.

This chain joins TRBV5-1 and TRBJ1-1, with 9 bases aligning to TRBD1. With 0 bases clipped from V and 0 bases from J, the junction kept 3 bases outside the gene matches. The CDR3 length is 16 residues. Per germline, CDR1 SGHRS and CDR2 YFSETQ. The CDR3 coding sequence is TGCGCCAGCAGCTTGGCCTGGGACAGGGTGAACACTGAAGCTTTCTTT. It specifies CASSLAWDRVNTEAFF.